One and the same sample provided the 29 T cell receptor beta chains below, sequenced in a study of beta chain features in type 1 diabetes listed by TCRdb under 2018. Library construction relied on the immunoSEQ multiplex PCR assay. The entire isolated RNA was reverse transcribed using the High Capacity cDNA Reverse Transcription Kit, and thus expressed TCRB transcripts were sequenced. TCRdb holds this immuneACCESS table with in-frame rearrangements only. Some clones are missing; in checked studies, unresolved V genes explain under half, and the rest has no known cause. The sample contains over 700,000 clones, 15% to 20% of them found a single time. About 0.02% of the sample comes from the top ten. The sequenced sample was naive CD4+ T cells from blood. Per the publication, the cell subset or site label means: true naive CD4+ T cells. These receptors came from a woman between 18 and 30 years old in good health.

This chain joins TRBV18 and TRBJ2-5, with a weak D call TRBD2 (6 bases). V gave up 2 bases and J gave up 2 bases, with 9 bases separating them. CDR1 is KGHSH and CDR2 is LQKENI in the germline V gene. This CDR3 is built from 14 residues. CDR3 protein: CASSPLGGQETQYF. The CDR3 DNA sequence: TGTGCCAGCTCACCATTGGGGGGACAAGAGACCCAGTACTTC. The full variable domain, completed using reference TRBV18 and TRBJ2-5, is NAGVMQNPRHLVRRRGQEARLRCSPMKGHSHVYWYRQLPEEGLKFMVYLQKENIIDESGMPKERFSAEFPKEGPSILRIQQVVRGDSAAYFCASSPLGGQETQYFGPGTRLLVL.

This chain links TRBV7-6 with TRBJ2-7; D gene unclear. The CDR3 extends over 13 amino acids. Germline V gene data show CDR1 as SGHVS and CDR2 as FNYEAQ. The V end lost 3 bases, the J end lost 5 bases, and 11 bases lay between the germline ends. The CDR3 protein is CASSFSPGDEQYF. The CDR3 region has the DNA TGTGCCAGCAGCTTCTCACCTGGAGACGAGCAGTACTTC.

The genes are TRBV5-8 and TRBJ1-1; D gene uncertain. The CDR3 is 12 residues long. Trimming cost V 2 bases and J 5 bases, with 7 bases left between them. CDR1 and CDR2 (germline): SGHTS, YDEGEE. The CDR3 loop is CASSFLRTEAFF. The CDR3 bases are TGTGCCAGCAGCTTTTTACGTACTGAAGCTTTCTTT.

The genes are TRBV7-8 and TRBJ2-2; 10 positions agree with TRBD2. CDR1 SGHVS and CDR2 FQNEAQ come from the germline V gene. Trimming cost V 5 bases and J 9 bases; bases outside gene matches: 24. The CDR3 extends over 20 amino acids. The CDR3 bases are TGTGCCAGCAGCGGATGGACCGGGGGTAGGGGACTAGCGAGGGGCCGGGAGCTGTTTTTT. Translation: CASSGWTGGRGLARGRELFF.

The rearrangement links TRBV19 to TRBJ2-1, with a tentative D call TRBD2 (5 bases). The V gene's germline CDR1 is LNHDA and CDR2 SQIVND (reference sequence). V shed 9 bases and J shed 2 bases, with 14 bases lying between them. The CDR3 contains 14 residues. This CDR3 is CASVRGRAYNEQFF. As DNA, the CDR3 is TGTGCCAGCGTCCGAGGGCGGGCCTACAATGAGCAGTTCTTC.

This clone was counted between two and nine times. The gene calls are TRBV6-1 and TRBJ2-1; 8 bases line up with TRBD2. The CDR3 runs 11 residues. The V segment lost 7 bases and the J segment 10 bases; nucleotides outside the gene matches: 3. Germline V gene lookup returns CDR1 MNHNS and CDR2 SASEGT. CDR3 sequence: CASTLAGEQFF. The CDR3 DNA is TGTGCCAGCACCCTAGCGGGCGAGCAGTTCTTC.

This clone occurred a few times. This chain connects TRBV19 to TRBJ2-1; 8 bases match TRBD2. With V trimmed by 1 base and J by 6 bases, 8 bases remained unmatched. Germline V gene sequence: CDR1 LNHDA, CDR2 SQIVND (reference sequence). The CDR3 is made up of 16 amino acids. The CDR3 here is CASSIAGTRRSNEQFF. CDR3 bases: TGTGCCAGTAGTATAGCTGGGACTAGACGGTCCAATGAGCAGTTCTTC. Variable domain in full (rest from reference TRBV19 and TRBJ2-1): DGGITQSPKYLFRKEGQNVTLSCEQNLNHDAMYWYRQDPGQGLRLIYYSQIVNDFQKGDIAEGYSVSREKKESFPLTVTSAQKNPTAFYLCASSIAGTRRSNEQFFGPGTRLTVL.

J is TRBJ2-1 and V is TRBV19, with 12 bases fitting TRBD2. The ends lost 2 bases at V and 6 bases at J; junction bases unmatched: 11. The CDR3 has 18 residues. Germline CDR1 is LNHDA and CDR2 is SQIVND (reference sequence). CDR3 protein: CASSISGRRTSGINEQFF. CDR3 bases: TGTGCCAGTAGTATATCGGGTCGAAGGACTAGCGGGATCAATGAGCAGTTCTTC.

This clone was counted only a few times. This chain uses TRBV7-9 with TRBJ2-1; a weak D match, TRBD2 (5 bases). The CDR3 has 14 amino acids. Germline loops: CDR1 SEHNR, CDR2 FQNEAQ (reference sequence). Trimming removed 8 bases at V and 0 bases at J, with 11 bases between. The CDR3: CASSGMSSYNEQFF. CDR3 DNA sequence: TGTGCCAGCTCCGGGATGAGCTCCTACAATGAGCAGTTCTTC.

The rearrangement uses TRBV7-2 and TRBJ2-7; D not resolved. The germline gives CDR1 SGHTA, CDR2 FQGNSA. V lost 6 bases, J lost 2 bases, and 5 bases lay in between. The CDR3 is made up of 11 amino acids. CDR3: CASSYTYEQYF. The CDR3 DNA reads TGTGCCAGCAGTTATACCTACGAGCAGTACTTC.

The chain carries TRBV29-1 and TRBJ1-1; 10 bases fit TRBD1. Germline CDR1 SQVTM, CDR2 ANQGSEA. V lost 7 bases and J lost 9; bases outside the gene matches: 5. The CDR3 has 11 amino acids. This CDR3 is CSGAGQGKAFF. The CDR3, as DNA: TGCAGCGGTGCGGGACAGGGGAAAGCTTTCTTT.

CDR3 amino acids: CASSLREFADTQYF. CDR3 DNA sequence: TGTGCCAGCAGCTTGCGGGAGTTCGCAGATACGCAGTATTTT. The chain uses TRBV5-4 and TRBJ2-3; D is possibly TRBD2 (6 bases). Germline V CDR1 and CDR2: SGHNT, YYREEE (reference sequence). The CDR3 spans 14 residues. V lost 1 base to trimming and J lost 4 bases, with 10 bases between them. The full variable domain, completed using reference TRBV5-4 and TRBJ2-3, is ETGVTQSPTHLIKTRGQQVTLRCSSQSGHNTVSWYQQALGQGPQFIFQYYREEENGRGNFPPRFSGLQFPNYSSELNVNALELDDSALYLCASSLREFADTQYFGPGTRLTVL.

This clone was found once. Within the sample, other DNA sequences also encode this same CDR3. The rearrangement uses TRBV10-3 and TRBJ2-7; 9 positions match TRBD1. The CDR3 consists of 14 residues. CDR1 is ENHRY and CDR2 is SYGVKD in the germline V gene. After removal of 2 bases from V and 1 base from J, the junction contained 0 bases not matched to a gene. CDR3 in amino acids: CAISEGTGSYEQYF. The CDR3 coding sequence is TGTGCCATCAGTGAGGGGACAGGGTCCTACGAGCAGTACTTC.

The J gene is TRBJ2-1, the V gene TRBV10-2, with D tentatively TRBD1 or TRBD2 (6 bases each). The V and J ends lost 7 bases and 6 bases respectively, with 16 bases between them. The CDR3 loop spans 14 amino acids. The germline gives CDR1 WSHSY, CDR2 SAAADI. CDR3 sequence: CASTPRGGGNEQFF. The CDR3 DNA follows: TGCGCCAGCACCCCCCGCGGAGGGGGCAATGAGCAGTTCTTC.

As to this clone: The same CDR3 can be traced to other DNA sequences in this sample. The chain links TRBV9 to TRBJ2-1; 7 bases line up with TRBD2. Germline CDR1 and CDR2: SGDLS and YYNGEE. The V gene end was trimmed by 0 bases and the J gene end by 4 bases; junction bases not matched to a gene: 4. This CDR3 spans 15 amino acids. CDR3 sequence reads: CASSVGASGYNEQFF. The CDR3 bases are TGTGCCAGCAGCGTAGGAGCTAGCGGTTACAATGAGCAGTTCTTC.

The V and J genes are TRBV27 and TRBJ2-1, with 14 bases fitting TRBD2. The CDR3 runs to 16 residues. Germline assignment: CDR1 MNHEY and CDR2 SMNVEV (reference sequence). The V and J ends lost 3 bases and 7 bases, in that order; junction bases with no gene match: 5. The CDR3 loop is CASSLRGTSGRNEQFF. DNA of the CDR3: TGTGCCAGCAGTTTGAGGGGGACTAGCGGGAGAAATGAGCAGTTCTTC.

The genes are TRBV6-5 and TRBJ2-1, with D possibly being TRBD1 or TRBD2 (5 bases each). CDR1 is MNHEY and CDR2 is SVGAGI in the germline V gene. The CDR3 has 15 amino acids. The germline V and J ends were trimmed by 3 bases and 3 bases, with 12 bases remaining between them. The CDR3 DNA reads TGTGCCAGCAGTTATTCCGGGACGGTCTACAATGAGCAGTTCTTC. It encodes CASSYSGTVYNEQFF.

The J gene is TRBJ2-3, the V gene TRBV10-3; D remains ambiguous. Deletions cut 6 bases from V and 6 bases from J, with 10 bases between. Germline CDR1 ENHRY, CDR2 SYGVKD. This CDR3 is 12 amino acids long. The CDR3 loop reads CAIRSETDTQYF. The CDR3 DNA reads as TGTGCCATCAGGTCAGAAACCGATACGCAGTATTTT.

The chain links TRBV4-3 to TRBJ2-7, with D perhaps matching TRBD1 or TRBD2 (5 bases each). The CDR3 extends over 15 amino acids. V lost 5 bases and J lost 0, with 14 bases in between. From germline, CDR1 is LGHNA and CDR2 YSLEER. The CDR3 DNA is TGCGCCAGCAGCTTAGGGACCGCAAGCTCCTACGAGCAGTACTTC. Residues: CASSLGTASSYEQYF.

The chain combines TRBV28 with TRBJ2-1; D unresolved. The CDR3 runs 13 residues. Trimming took off 2 bases at V and 7 bases at J, with 9 bases between the two ends. Germline V gives CDR1 MDHEN, CDR2 SYDVKM. Written as DNA, the CDR3 is TGTGCCAGCAGTTTAAGGTTGGCAAATGAGCAGTTCTTC. Translating it yields CASSLRLANEQFF.

This clone appeared a few times. The V call is TRBV11-2, the J call TRBJ2-5; 10 nucleotides align to TRBD2. V dropped 5 bases and J dropped 5; count of bases not matched to a gene: 14. The CDR3 loop spans 17 amino acids. Germline assignment: CDR1 SGHAT and CDR2 FQNNGV. The CDR3 loop is CASSHPLLAGKIETQYF. The CDR3 DNA is TGTGCCAGCAGCCACCCACTACTAGCGGGAAAGATCGAGACCCAGTACTTC.

The chain carries TRBV4-2 and TRBJ1-2; 7 bases agree with TRBD1. With 0 bases clipped from V and 6 bases from J, the junction kept 19 bases outside the gene matches. CDR1 is LGHNA, CDR2 YNFKEQ, per germline. The CDR3 spans 19 residues. CDR3 region: CASSQDIPGQLILRDGYTF. Written as DNA, the CDR3 is TGTGCCAGCAGCCAAGATATCCCGGGACAGCTGATACTTAGGGATGGCTACACCTTC.

This clone was picked up a small number of times. The chain carries TRBV12-2 and TRBJ1-5. TRBV12-2 is a listed pseudogene. The CDR3 runs 13 residues. The CDR3 sequence: CASRFLSNQPQHF. The CDR3 nucleotides read TGTGCAAGTCGCTTCCTGAGCAATCAGCCCCAGCATTTT.

The chain carries TRBV15 and TRBJ2-1; TRBD2 matches at 10 bases. Losses at the gene ends were 2 bases for V and 2 bases for J; bases not matched to a gene: 0. The CDR3 sequence is 15 residues long. CDR1 is LNHNV and CDR2 is YYDKDF in the germline V gene (reference sequence). CDR3 region: CATSRLAGAYNEQFF. As DNA, the CDR3 is TGTGCCACCAGCAGACTAGCGGGAGCCTACAATGAGCAGTTCTTC.

This clone was seen only a few times. No DNA is shown, since the ends of the CDR3 on it are uncertain; the CDR3 is the one TCRdb lists. The CDR3 is CASSKVASGSSYNEQFF. The chain carries TRBV21-1 and TRBJ2-1; TRBD2 reflects the table's D call only, with no check against the DNA. TRBV21-1 counts as a pseudogene. Including both end residues, the CDR3 is 17 amino acids long.

J is TRBJ2-7 and V is TRBV6-6, with a tentative D call TRBD1 (6 bases). Germline V lookup: CDR1 MNHNY, CDR2 SVGAGI (reference sequence). V gave up 5 bases and J gave up 3 bases, with 11 bases separating them. This CDR3 spans 13 amino acids. The CDR3 DNA reads as TGTGCCAGCAGTACGACGGACAGCTACGAGCAGTACTTC. Translating it yields CASSTTDSYEQYF.

The chain employs TRBV18 and TRBJ2-2; either TRBD1 or TRBD2 may supply D (5 bases each). Germline CDR1 is KGHSH and CDR2 is LQKENI. V was pared by 3 bases and J by 5 bases, with 10 bases between. This CDR3 spans 14 amino acids. The CDR3 loop is CASSPFEGTGELFF. DNA of the CDR3: TGTGCCAGCTCACCGTTTGAGGGGACCGGGGAGCTGTTTTTT.

This clone occurred a few times. The V call is TRBV5-6, the J call TRBJ1-5; maybe TRBD1 (5 bases). V was trimmed by 6 bases and J by 0 bases, leaving 10 bases between them. The CDR3 is made up of 14 amino acids. Germline CDR1 SGHDT, CDR2 YYEEEE. The DNA of the CDR3 is TGTGCCAGCAAAAGACAGCGTAGCAATCAGCCCCAGCATTTT. Protein product: CASKRQRSNQPQHF.

Remarks on this clone: The sample contains more than one DNA sequence encoding this CDR3. The chain employs TRBV19 and TRBJ1-2; D is unresolved. CDR1 is LNHDA and CDR2 is SQIVND in the germline V gene (reference sequence). The CDR3 extends over 12 amino acids. Trimming removed 3 bases at V and 2 bases at J, with 4 bases between. DNA of the CDR3: TGTGCCAGTAGTATCCGGAACTATGGCTACACCTTC. Amino acid sequence: CASSIRNYGYTF.